The 13 T cell receptor beta chains reported below all come from one sample, sequenced in a study of immune characterization of retroperitoneal liposarcoma. TCRdb processed the PCR reads anew with MiXCR; each CDR3 protein has one entry. Among 9,500 to 12,000 distinct CDR3 sequences listed, approximately 26% were seen once. Source material: tumor tissue. These receptors were obtained from a female donor with retroperitoneal liposarcoma.

This clonotype was recorded a few times. The V gene is TRBV11-2, the J gene TRBJ2-1; 8 bases fit TRBD1. The CDR3 is 14 amino acids. The V gene's germline CDR1 is SGHAT and CDR2 FQNNGV. V gave up 5 bases and J gave up 5 bases; unmatched junction bases: 5. The CDR3 region is CASSPWTGNNEQFF. The CDR3 coding sequence is TGTGCCAGCAGCCCTTGGACAGGGAACAATGAGCAGTTCTTC. Using reference TRBV11-2 and TRBJ2-1 for the parts outside the CDR3, the full variable domain is EAGVAQSPRYKIIEKRQSVAFWCNPISGHATLYWYQQILGQGPKLLIQFQNNGVVDDSQLPKDRFSAERLKGVDSTLKIQPAKLEDSAVYLCASSPWTGNNEQFFGPGTRLTVL.

This clonotype has ten or more counts. This chain links TRBV7-2 with TRBJ2-1; the match to TRBD1 covers 7 bases. The assigned J gene may be wrong: the sequence end matches TRBJ2-7 better. CDR3 length: 14 amino acids. CDR1 and CDR2 (germline): SGHTA, FQGNSA. The DNA of the CDR3 is TGTGCCAGCAGCTTCGGGACAGAATACAATGAGCAGTACTTC. Residues: CASSFGTEYNEQYF.

The chain has TRBV12-3 or TRBV12-4 and TRBJ1-1; perhaps TRBD1 as D (5 bases). Trimming pared 6 bases from V and 1 base from J, leaving 12 bases between. The CDR3 is 14 amino acids. The DNA of the CDR3 is TGTGCCAGCAGCCTCAGGGAGGAGAACACTGAAGCTTTCTTT. Translation gives CASSLREENTEAFF.

This clonotype was observed at least ten times. The chain employs TRBV12-5 and TRBJ2-1; D is ambiguous. Germline CDR1 is LGHNT and CDR2 is FRNRAP. V was shortened by 6 bases and J by 7 bases, with 10 bases between the two germline ends. The CDR3 is 12 residues long. The CDR3 nucleotides are TGTGCTAGTGGCAGAATCCCAAATGAGCAGTTCTTC. It encodes CASGRIPNEQFF.

This clonotype ranks as medium-sized. CDR3 bases: TGTGCCAGCAGCGACCACATACTGCAATCCGGGGCCCAGTACTTC. The encoded protein is CASSDHILQSGAQYF. The chain links TRBV6-1 to TRBJ2-5; tentatively, D is TRBD2 (5 bases). Germline assignment: CDR1 MNHNS and CDR2 SASEGT. The CDR3 covers 15 residues. V gave up 6 bases and J gave up 9 bases, with 23 bases separating them.

This chain joins TRBV28 and TRBJ1-1, with 11 bases aligning to TRBD1. Germline lookup yields CDR1 MDHEN and CDR2 SYDVKM. Losses at the gene ends were 5 bases for V and 3 bases for J; bases not matched to a gene: 5. The CDR3 runs 15 residues. The chain's CDR3 is CASSGGQGADTEAFF. CDR3 DNA: TGTGCCAGCAGTGGAGGACAGGGGGCGGACACTGAAGCTTTCTTT.

This chain joins TRBV7-6 and TRBJ1-4; D remains unclear. The CDR3 totals 14 residues. V was shortened by 8 bases and J by 4 bases, with 14 bases between the two germline ends. CDR1 and CDR2 (germline): SGHVS, FNYEAQ. The CDR3 DNA reads TGTGCCAGCGGCAGATCAGCGCTTAATGAAAAACTGTTTTTT. Encoded protein: CASGRSALNEKLFF.

This clonotype has a handful of counts. The rearrangement uses TRBV6-4 and TRBJ2-1; 10 bases line up with TRBD1. J lost 8 bases, V lost 3 bases, and 4 bases had no gene match. This CDR3 region has 14 residues. Germline values: CDR1 MRHNA, CDR2 SNTAGT. CDR3 sequence (DNA): TGTGCCAGCAGTGAGACAGGGGGCACGGATGAGCAGTTCTTC. It translates to CASSETGGTDEQFF.

This clonotype was observed at least ten times. The V and J genes are TRBV7-2 and TRBJ2-1; 9 bases line up with TRBD1. The J call may be faulty, since TRBJ2-7 better matches the DNA end. Germline-derived CDR1 and CDR2 are SGHTA and FQGNSA. CDR3 length equals 15 residues. The CDR3 loop reads CASSSPGTGSGEQYF. CDR3 bases: TGTGCCAGCAGCTCTCCCGGGACAGGGTCAGGCGAGCAGTACTTC.

At least ten counts were recorded for this clonotype. The rearrangement joins TRBV7-2 to TRBJ2-1, with 7 nucleotides matching TRBD1. This CDR3 spans 18 amino acids. J gave up 1 base and V 7 bases, and 16 bases lay outside the gene matches. The germline V gene encodes CDR1 SGHTA and CDR2 FQGNSA. Written as DNA, the CDR3 is TGTGCCAGCACCCTTAGGGCCTACAGGGGCTTGTCCTACAATGAGCAGTTCTTC. Its translation is CASTLRAYRGLSYNEQFF.

This clonotype showed up many times. The rearrangement uses TRBV7-2 and TRBJ2-3, with a tentative D call TRBD2 (6 bases). CDR1 is SGHTA, CDR2 FQGNSA, per germline. V was clipped by 3 bases and J by 4 bases, with 11 bases between them. The CDR3 is 14 amino acids. Here the CDR3 DNA reads TGTGCCAGCAGCTTCGGATCGGGAGCAGATACGCAGTATTTT. Translation: CASSFGSGADTQYF.

This clonotype showed up many times. The chain is built from TRBV6-1 and TRBJ2-4, with 7 positions matching TRBD1. The V segment lost 5 bases and the J segment 6 bases; nucleotides outside the gene matches: 7. The CDR3 length is 14 residues. In germline, CDR1 is MNHNS, CDR2 SASEGT. The DNA of the CDR3 is TGTGCCAGCAGTTATGGGGGACAGACAAACATTCAGTACTTC. The encoded protein is CASSYGGQTNIQYF.

The chain recombines TRBV6-4 with TRBJ2-1, with 9 bases fitting TRBD2. The J call is in doubt because the DNA end fits TRBJ2-7 better. Germline V gene data show CDR1 as MRHNA and CDR2 as SNTAGT. This CDR3 comprises 16 residues. In nucleotides, the CDR3 is TGTGCCAGCAGTGACTCGGCGGGTAGCGGGAGCAATGAGCAGTACTTC. Protein sequence: CASSDSAGSGSNEQYF.